Shown below are 29 T cell receptor beta chains from a single sample sequenced in a study of blood T cell repertoires in COVID-19. TCRdb's copy holds only in-frame clones and misses some; the assay was immunoSEQ multiplex PCR. The top ten hold 3.5% to 5% of the sample, which has roughly 100,000 clones, around 86% seen once. Sample: peripheral blood. These TCRs come from a man between 50 and 59 years old with acute or convalescent COVID-19.

This chain links TRBV5-4 with TRBJ1-1; the match to TRBD1 covers 7 bases. The V and J ends lost 4 bases and 11 bases, in that order; junction bases with no gene match: 11. Per the germline V gene, CDR1 is SGHNT and CDR2 is YYREEE (reference sequence). CDR3 length: 13 amino acids. The CDR3: CASSPGRGRPAFF. The CDR3 DNA sequence: TGTGCCAGCAGCCCCGGGAGGGGGCGTCCTGCTTTCTTT.

This clone was found once. CDR3 in amino acids: CASSPARGVAGELFF. Written as DNA, the CDR3 is TGTGCCAGCTCACCAGCGCGGGGGGTCGCCGGGGAGCTGTTTTTT. This rearrangement joins TRBV18 to TRBJ2-2, with 8 positions matching TRBD2. Unmatched junction bases numbered 5, after V lost 2 bases and J lost 6 bases. This CDR3 is 15 amino acids long. CDR1 KGHSH and CDR2 LQKENI come from the germline V gene. Complete variable domain (other parts from reference TRBV18 and TRBJ2-2): NAGVMQNPRHLVRRRGQEARLRCSPMKGHSHVYWYRQLPEEGLKFMVYLQKENIIDESGMPKERFSAEFPKEGPSILRIQQVVRGDSAAYFCASSPARGVAGELFFGEGSRLTVL.

The count of this clone is one. The chain recombines TRBV7-8 with TRBJ1-1, with D maybe TRBD1 (6 bases). From germline, CDR1 is SGHVS and CDR2 FQNEAQ. V was clipped by 9 bases and J by 4 bases, with 12 bases between them. The CDR3 runs to 12 residues. CDR3 sequence reads: CASNKGGTEAFF. CDR3 nucleotide sequence: TGTGCCAGTAATAAAGGGGGCACTGAAGCTTTCTTT.

The rearrangement joins TRBV9 to TRBJ2-4, with 13 bases aligning to TRBD2. The V segment lost 0 bases and the J segment 12 bases; nucleotides outside the gene matches: 9. Germline CDR1 reads SGDLS; CDR2 reads YYNGEE. CDR3 size: 16 residues. CDR3 in DNA: TGTGCCAGCAGCGTAGGCGAGGGACTAGCGGGGTCCCCTCAGTACTTC. It specifies CASSVGEGLAGSPQYF.

This chain joins TRBV2 and TRBJ1-3; possible D gene TRBD1, 6 bases. CDR1 is SNHLY, CDR2 FYNNEI, per germline. Trimming took off 7 bases at V and 4 bases at J, with 11 bases between the two ends. This CDR3 has 13 amino acids. This CDR3 is CASIPGTGNTIYF. CDR3 DNA: TGTGCCAGCATTCCAGGGACAGGAAACACCATATATTTT. The complete variable domain, with remaining parts taken from reference TRBV2 and TRBJ1-3, reads EPEVTQTPSHQVTQMGQEVILRCVPISNHLYFYWYRQILGQKVEFLVSFYNNEISEKSEIFDDQFSVERPDGSNFTLKIRSTKLEDSAMYFCASIPGTGNTIYFGEGSWLTVV.

The chain links TRBV11-1 to TRBJ1-1; TRBD1 agrees at 10 bases. Germline values: CDR1 SGHAT, CDR2 FQDESV (reference sequence). The trim removed 7 bases at V and 0 bases at J, leaving 8 bases unmatched. CDR3 length: 16 amino acids. The CDR3 region has the DNA TGTGCCAGCATCAACCGGGACAGGGGCATGAACACTGAAGCTTTCTTT. This translates into CASINRDRGMNTEAFF.

This chain joins TRBV9 and TRBJ2-6, with D possibly TRBD1 on 6 matching bases. CDR3 size: 14 residues. Germline V lookup: CDR1 SGDLS, CDR2 YYNGEE. The germline V and J ends were trimmed by 4 bases and 1 base, with 6 bases remaining between them. The CDR3 DNA is TGTGCCAGCAGCCAGGGGTCTGGGGCCAACGTCCTGACTTTC. Its protein is CASSQGSGANVLTF.

The chain carries TRBV2 and TRBJ1-1, with TRBD1 as a possible D gene (6 bases). V lost 4 bases, J lost 4 bases, and 16 bases lay in between. Looked up from germline, CDR1 is SNHLY and CDR2 is FYNNEI. The CDR3 runs to 15 residues. This chain's CDR3 is CASSAVGQMSTEAFF. The CDR3 coding sequence is TGTGCCAGCAGTGCGGTCGGACAGATGAGCACTGAAGCTTTCTTT.

The gene calls are TRBV12-3 or TRBV12-4 and TRBJ1-5; 7 positions match TRBD1. Losses at the gene ends were 7 bases for V and 3 bases for J; bases not matched to a gene: 3. The CDR3 is 13 residues long. The CDR3 region has the DNA TGTGCCAGCAACAGGGGCCACAATCAGCCCCAGCATTTT. The encoded protein is CASNRGHNQPQHF.

In this sample, this clone turned up once. The CDR3 DNA follows: TGTGCCTGCCTTGGCCGGGGAGCCTACGAGCAGTACTTC. It encodes CACLGRGAYEQYF. The chain has TRBV30 and TRBJ2-7; possibly TRBD2 for D (5 bases). Germline V gene data show CDR1 as GTSNPN and CDR2 as SVGIG (reference sequence). This CDR3 has 13 residues. Deletions cut 6 bases from V and 2 bases from J, with 14 bases between.

The rearrangement uses TRBV2 and TRBJ1-5, with 7 bases identical to TRBD1. The length of the CDR3 is 15 residues. CDR1 and CDR2 from the germline V gene are SNHLY and FYNNEI. The V and J ends lost 6 bases and 0 bases, in that order; junction bases with no gene match: 5. The CDR3 DNA reads TGTGCCAGCAGCGAGGACAGGTATAGCAATCAGCCCCAGCATTTT. It codes for CASSEDRYSNQPQHF.

On this clone: Its ends do not fully match the called genes, so a read error is possible. This chain uses TRBV12-3 or TRBV12-4 with TRBJ1-1; D unresolved. CDR3 length: 13 residues. CDR3 in DNA: TGTGCCAGCAGCCTGAGGGAGAACGCTGAAGCTTTCTTT. Protein sequence: CASSLRENAEAFF.

This chain links TRBV28 with TRBJ1-3; tentatively, D is TRBD1 (5 bases). This CDR3 has 15 amino acids. Looked up from germline, CDR1 is MDHEN and CDR2 is SYDVKM. Trimming cost V 5 bases and J 0 bases, with 11 bases left between them. CDR3 protein: CASSPGRISGNTIYF. In DNA form, the CDR3 reads TGTGCCAGCAGTCCAGGGCGTATCTCTGGAAACACCATATATTTT.

V gene TRBV6-5 combines with J gene TRBJ1-1; TRBD1 matches at 8 bases. The V gene end was trimmed by 8 bases and the J gene end by 2 bases; junction bases not matched to a gene: 4. Germline V gives CDR1 MNHEY, CDR2 SVGAGI. This CDR3 is built from 13 residues. CDR3 in amino acids: CASQTGANTEAFF. The CDR3 DNA follows: TGTGCCAGCCAGACAGGGGCCAACACTGAAGCTTTCTTT.

The genes are TRBV28 and TRBJ2-7; 8 bases match TRBD1. The CDR3 has 16 residues. The V and J ends lost 4 bases and 3 bases, in that order; junction bases with no gene match: 11. The germline gives CDR1 MDHEN, CDR2 SYDVKM. The CDR3 sequence: CASSSPSGGLNYEQYF. CDR3 coding DNA: TGTGCCAGCAGTTCCCCCTCAGGGGGCCTGAACTACGAGCAGTACTTC. The whole variable domain, remainder taken from reference TRBV28 and TRBJ2-7, is DVKVTQSSRYLVKRTGEKVFLECVQDMDHENMFWYRQDPGLGLRLIYFSYDVKMKEKGDIPEGYSVSREKKERFSLILESASTNQTSMYLCASSSPSGGLNYEQYFGPGTRLTVT.

The genes are TRBV5-4 and TRBJ2-5; TRBD2 agrees at 9 bases. Germline-derived CDR1 and CDR2 are SGHNT and YYREEE (reference sequence). V dropped 1 base and J dropped 4; count of bases not matched to a gene: 8. The CDR3 extends over 16 amino acids. The CDR3 reads CASSLWAAGGLETQYF. CDR3 DNA: TGTGCCAGCAGCTTGTGGGCAGCGGGGGGTTTAGAGACCCAGTACTTC.

The V call is TRBV9, the J call TRBJ2-1; the match to TRBD2 covers 7 bases. Germline V CDR1 and CDR2: SGDLS, YYNGEE. The V gene end was trimmed by 0 bases and the J gene end by 5 bases; junction bases not matched to a gene: 5. This CDR3 comprises 15 residues. The CDR3 loop is CASSVGGRAHNEQFF. As DNA, the CDR3 is TGTGCCAGCAGCGTAGGAGGGAGGGCCCACAATGAGCAGTTCTTC.

The genes are TRBV30 and TRBJ2-2; D uncertain. Germline V lookup: CDR1 GTSNPN, CDR2 SVGIG (reference sequence). Trimming pared 1 base from V and 1 base from J, leaving 4 bases between. CDR3 length: 13 amino acids. The CDR3 here is CAWSEQNTGELFF. The CDR3 region has the DNA TGTGCCTGGAGTGAGCAGAACACCGGGGAGCTGTTTTTT.

This chain connects TRBV27 to TRBJ1-4; D is uncertain. Germline V gives CDR1 MNHEY, CDR2 SMNVEV (reference sequence). Trimming pared 4 bases from V and 8 bases from J, leaving 14 bases between. The CDR3 loop spans 14 amino acids. The CDR3 DNA is TGTGCCAGCAGTTGGTCGAGTGTACGGGAAAAACTGTTTTTT. This encodes CASSWSSVREKLFF.

This clone was counted a single time. This sequence joins TRBV27 and TRBJ2-1; 9 nucleotides match TRBD1. With V trimmed by 4 bases and J by 3 bases, 4 bases remained unmatched. The CDR3 runs to 15 residues. Germline V gene lookup returns CDR1 MNHEY and CDR2 SMNVEV (reference sequence). The CDR3 is CASSSPGQGYNEQFF. The CDR3 DNA is TGTGCCAGCAGTTCTCCGGGACAGGGCTACAATGAGCAGTTCTTC.

A note on this clone: The identical CDR3 is also encoded by other nucleotide sequences in the sample. V and J are TRBV19 and TRBJ2-5; 10 bases map to TRBD2. Trimming took 6 bases from V and 3 from J; bases not matched to a gene: 7. The CDR3 sequence is 15 residues long. CDR1 and CDR2 (germline): LNHDA, SQIVND (reference sequence). The CDR3 spells CASSLLAGGEETQYF. The CDR3 bases are TGTGCCAGTAGCCTTTTAGCGGGAGGCGAAGAGACCCAGTACTTC.

The chain recombines TRBV6-5 with TRBJ2-3, with 10 bases that match TRBD2. This CDR3 is built from 15 residues. Per germline, CDR1 MNHEY and CDR2 SVGAGI. V shed 5 bases and J 4 bases; nucleotides not matched to a gene: 6. CDR3 protein: CASSLRLAGADTQYF. DNA of the CDR3: TGTGCCAGCAGTCTCCGACTAGCGGGTGCAGATACGCAGTATTTT.

The genes are TRBV28 and TRBJ1-2; possibly TRBD1 for D (5 bases). Germline CDR1 MDHEN, CDR2 SYDVKM. The CDR3 has 15 amino acids. The germline V and J ends were trimmed by 4 bases and 0 bases, with 12 bases remaining between them. CDR3 sequence reads: CASSSNRRPNYGYTF. The CDR3, as DNA: TGTGCCAGCAGTTCTAACAGGAGACCTAACTATGGCTACACCTTC.

V usage is TRBV10-2 and J usage is TRBJ2-7, with D tentatively TRBD2 (6 bases). Trimming stripped 4 bases from V and 0 bases from J, with 10 bases between. This CDR3 has 14 residues. From germline, CDR1 is WSHSY and CDR2 SAAADI. The CDR3 DNA reads as TGCGCCAGCAGTGGCGGGGCGGTCTCCTACGAGCAGTACTTC. Translation: CASSGGAVSYEQYF.

The V gene is TRBV21-1, the J gene TRBJ1-5; the D call TRBD1 from the table was never checked on the DNA. TRBV21-1 is flagged as a pseudogene. This CDR3 has 20 amino acids. DNA for the CDR3: TGTGCCAGCAGCCATTTCCCCCCACGACAGGACAGATATAGCAATCAGCCCCAGCATTTT. Its translation: CASSHFPPRQDRYSNQPQHF.

This clone was found a few times. This chain joins TRBV12-5 and TRBJ2-1, with D perhaps TRBD2 (5 bases). Per the germline V gene, CDR1 is LGHNT and CDR2 is FRNRAP. The CDR3 totals 16 residues. V shed 0 bases and J shed 0 bases, with 9 bases lying between them. The CDR3 sequence: CASGLVVTSSYNEQFF. CDR3 nucleotides: TGTGCTAGTGGTTTGGTAGTCACTAGCTCCTACAATGAGCAGTTCTTC.

This clone was counted between two and nine times. The V call is TRBV5-1, the J call TRBJ2-7, with 7 positions matching TRBD1. V shed 0 bases, J shed 6 bases, and the junction held 9 bases outside the gene matches. Germline V gives CDR1 SGHRS, CDR2 YFSETQ. The CDR3 has 15 amino acids. The CDR3 region is CASSLGGGANPEQYF. For the CDR3, the DNA is TGCGCCAGCAGCTTGGGAGGGGGCGCAAATCCCGAGCAGTACTTC.

The chain carries TRBV30 and TRBJ1-3; TRBD1 might be the D (5 bases). The V end lost 2 bases, the J end lost 9 bases, and 17 bases lay between the germline ends. Germline V gene lookup returns CDR1 GTSNPN and CDR2 SVGIG (reference sequence). The CDR3 loop spans 14 amino acids. CDR3 amino acids: CAWSIDSTQPTIYF. The CDR3 DNA reads as TGTGCCTGGAGTATCGACAGTACTCAGCCCACCATATATTTT.

The V call is TRBV5-1, the J call TRBJ1-6; perhaps TRBD1 as D (6 bases). Germline loops: CDR1 SGHRS, CDR2 YFSETQ. V shed 0 bases and J shed 13 bases, with 17 bases lying between them. The CDR3 is made up of 15 amino acids. The CDR3 region has the DNA TGCGCCAGCAGCTTGGCCGGGGGGCCGGTGACCCCCCTCCACTTT. Protein sequence: CASSLAGGPVTPLHF.